Listed below are T cell receptor beta chains from one sample, sequenced in a study of vaccination and CD4 T cells after COVID-19. For these TCRs, the target antigens are not known. From the PCR reads, TCRdb called clonotypes with MiXCR, one entry per CDR3 protein. Of about 23,000 distinct CDR3 sequences listed, roughly 65% are singletons. Sequenced here: CD4+ T cells from blood, cultured in vitro, sampled after SARS-CoV-2 vaccination. The source is a human donor who received a COVID-19 vaccine. CDR3s include the opening cysteine and the closing phenylalanine or tryptophan. D genes are given only for firm matches.

D,J,V,CDR3
TRBD2,TRBJ2-1,TRBV24-1,CATSDSDIAGGLNEQFF
TRBD2,TRBJ2-7,TRBV24-1,CAGGEWSFWSYEQYF
.,TRBJ2-5,TRBV7-6,CASSLDRETQYF
.,TRBJ2-3,TRBV6-1,CASSTYLNTDTQYF
TRBD1,TRBJ1-5,TRBV6-1,CASSGGQGAIQPQHF
TRBD1,TRBJ2-3,TRBV12-3/TRBV12-4,CASRWTGGSHTQYF
TRBD2,TRBJ2-3,TRBV2,CAGSGGSTDTQYF
.,TRBJ1-5,TRBV6-1,CASSLTTGANQPQHF
TRBD1,TRBJ1-1,TRBV6-1,CASRGQGTNTEAFF
.,TRBJ1-1,TRBV6-1,CASSENWGDTEAFF
.,TRBJ2-1,TRBV5-1,CASSLLAGSGNEQFF
.,TRBJ1-6,TRBV7-9,CASSLERPRGSYNSPLHF
TRBD2,TRBJ2-1,TRBV30,CAWSVSGGGNEQFF
TRBD1,TRBJ1-1,TRBV27,CASGGQGREAFF